The 20 T cell receptor beta chains listed next were all sequenced from one sample in a study of beta chain features in type 1 diabetes. Overall study findings and caveats: When Type 1 diabetes patients were examined, their TCRB CDR3s proved moderately but significantly shorter in all four CD4+ subsets.

Isolated RNA was reverse transcribed in full, so expressed TCRB transcripts were sequenced. The data were produced by immunoSEQ multiplex PCR, yet TCRdb's version contains in-frame clones alone and is incomplete. The sample has approximately 140,000 clones, around 8.8% seen once; the top ten hold over 0.6%. No antigen has been assigned to these receptors. Sample: central memory CD4+ T cells from blood. Receptors originate from a man younger than 45 with type 1 diabetes.

The chain uses TRBV10-3 and TRBJ1-1, with D uncertain. CDR1 and CDR2 (germline): ENHRY, SYGVKD. V was pared by 9 bases and J by 2 bases, with 13 bases between. The CDR3 totals 13 residues. The CDR3 bases are TGTGCCATTGCGAACCACAGCAACACTGAAGCTTTCTTT. This encodes CAIANHSNTEAFF.

The chain links TRBV29-1 to TRBJ2-3; 13 bases fit TRBD2. The V gene's germline CDR1 is SQVTM and CDR2 ANQGSEA. Unmatched junction bases numbered 15, after V lost 5 bases and J lost 4 bases. This CDR3 has 18 amino acids. CDR3 region: CSVSPTSGGAIQADTQYF. CDR3 coding DNA: TGCAGCGTTAGCCCTACTAGCGGGGGGGCCATCCAGGCAGATACGCAGTATTTT.

As for this clone: At one end the junction does not follow the germline gene, possibly because of a read error. The chain employs TRBV7-3 and TRBJ2-1; TRBD1 matches 9 bases. Germline V gene sequence: CDR1 SGHTA, CDR2 FQGTGA. The CDR3 is made up of 17 amino acids. CDR3 sequence (DNA): TGTGCCAGCAGCGTAACAACCGGGACAGGGAGGGACAATGAGCAGTTCTTC. Protein product: CASSVTTGTGRDNEQFF.

The CDR3: CASSPEGGAGYTF. CDR3 DNA sequence: TGTGCCAGCAGCCCCGAGGGAGGGGCTGGCTACACCTTC. This chain joins TRBV2 and TRBJ1-2; possibly TRBD1 for D (5 bases). The germline V gene has CDR1 SNHLY and CDR2 FYNNEI. V was shortened by 6 bases and J by 7 bases, with 15 bases between the two germline ends. The CDR3 spans 13 residues.

This clone was detected only a few times. The chain couples TRBV4-3 to TRBJ2-3; possible D gene TRBD2, 7 bases. CDR1 is LGHNA and CDR2 is YSLEER in the germline V gene. V lost 1 base, J lost 5 bases, and 19 bases lay in between. There are 17 residues in the CDR3. CDR3 sequence: CASSQVTGREEGDTQYF. The CDR3 nucleotides read TGCGCCAGCAGCCAAGTTACAGGGAGGGAGGAAGGAGATACGCAGTATTTT.

The rearrangement joins TRBV2 to TRBJ2-7; D is possibly TRBD1 (5 bases). Trimming removed 3 bases from V and 4 bases from J, with 13 bases in between. The CDR3 covers 14 residues. Germline CDR1 SNHLY, CDR2 FYNNEI. CDR3: CASSEQGAGYEQYF. CDR3 sequence (DNA): TGTGCCAGCAGTGAGCAGGGCGCCGGGTACGAGCAGTACTTC.

The chain employs TRBV7-9 and TRBJ2-1; D gene ambiguous. The CDR3 runs to 16 residues. Germline V CDR1 and CDR2: SEHNR, FQNEAQ (reference sequence). The V end was cut by 4 bases, the J end by 12 bases, with 25 bases between. CDR3 DNA: TGTGCCAGCAGCTCAAGACTCGCCCATTCCCCATTAGTGCAGTTCTTC. Residues: CASSSRLAHSPLVQFF.

This clone was seen more than once but under ten times. The V and J genes are TRBV2 and TRBJ1-6, with D unresolved. Trimming shortened V by 6 bases and J by 10 bases, and 10 bases separated the two germline ends. The CDR3 is 12 residues long. Per germline, CDR1 SNHLY and CDR2 FYNNEI. The CDR3 loop reads CASRPTESPLHF. The CDR3 DNA reads TGTGCCAGCAGGCCCACCGAGTCACCCCTCCACTTT.

This clone was seen more than once but under ten times. The gene calls are TRBV19 and TRBJ2-3; 7 nucleotides match TRBD1. Germline V gives CDR1 LNHDA, CDR2 SQIVND (reference sequence). The CDR3 has 14 amino acids. V was pared by 7 bases and J by 4 bases, with 8 bases of the junction left unmatched. CDR3 DNA sequence: TGTGCCAGTACCACACGGGACAGACCAGATACGCAGTATTTT. Its translation is CASTTRDRPDTQYF.

The V call is TRBV27, the J call TRBJ2-1; 12 bases map to TRBD1. The CDR3 extends over 14 amino acids. J was trimmed by 9 bases and V by 5 bases; bases with no gene match: 5. Germline loops: CDR1 MNHEY, CDR2 SMNVEV (reference sequence). The CDR3 spells CASSPGTGGLEQFF. The CDR3, as DNA: TGTGCCAGCAGTCCCGGGACAGGGGGCCTTGAGCAGTTCTTC.

The chain employs TRBV11-2 and TRBJ2-1; 9 nucleotides line up with TRBD2. CDR3 length equals 15 residues. Germline-derived CDR1 and CDR2 are SGHAT and FQNNGV. V shed 1 base, J shed 8 bases, and the junction held 6 bases outside the gene matches. In DNA form, the CDR3 reads TGTGCCAGCAGCTTAGTTCGCGGGGGGGCGCATGAGCAGTTCTTC. It specifies CASSLVRGGAHEQFF.

This clone was observed a few times. The V call is TRBV11-2, the J call TRBJ2-2; TRBD1 is a possible D gene (6 bases). With 4 bases removed from V and 2 bases from J, the gap between germline ends came to 8 bases. CDR1 SGHAT and CDR2 FQNNGV come from the germline V gene. This CDR3 region has 14 residues. The CDR3 here is CASSSGTNTGELFF. CDR3 in DNA: TGTGCCAGCAGCTCGGGGACAAACACCGGGGAGCTGTTTTTT.

V usage is TRBV28 and J usage is TRBJ1-2, with a weak D call TRBD1 (6 bases). Trimming shortened V by 6 bases and J by 7 bases, and 18 bases separated the two germline ends. This CDR3 spans 14 amino acids. The V gene's germline CDR1 is MDHEN and CDR2 SYDVKM. This chain's CDR3 is CASSLSGGRSGYTF. The CDR3 region has the DNA TGTGCCAGCAGCCTATCGGGGGGGCGGAGTGGCTACACCTTC.

The rearrangement joins TRBV6-5 to TRBJ1-5; 7 positions agree with TRBD1. The V gene's germline CDR1 is MNHEY and CDR2 SVGAGI. This CDR3 is built from 14 residues. Unmatched junction bases numbered 4, after V lost 6 bases and J lost 2 bases. CDR3 in DNA: TGTGCCAGCAGCCAACAGGGGCGCAATCAGCCCCAGCATTTT. Translating gives CASSQQGRNQPQHF.

This sequence joins TRBV4-3 and TRBJ1-2; D is uncertain. CDR1 and CDR2 (germline): LGHNA, YSLEER. There are 14 residues in the CDR3. V dropped 0 bases and J dropped 6 bases, with 11 bases sitting between them. The CDR3 region has the DNA TGCGCCAGCAGCCAAGAAGGAGGGCGTCATGGCTACACCTTC. Amino acid sequence: CASSQEGGRHGYTF.

V is TRBV7-9 and J is TRBJ2-7, with 10 bases lining up with TRBD2. V shed 4 bases, J shed 7 bases, and the junction held 7 bases outside the gene matches. The CDR3 consists of 14 residues. In germline, CDR1 is SEHNR, CDR2 FQNEAQ (reference sequence). The CDR3 is CASSSGAGGPEQYF. In DNA form, the CDR3 reads TGTGCCAGCAGCTCCGGAGCGGGGGGGCCAGAGCAGTACTTC. The entire variable domain, with the rest obtained from reference TRBV7-9 and TRBJ2-7, is as follows: DTGVSQNPRHKITKRGQNVTFRCDPISEHNRLYWYRQTLGQGPEFLTYFQNEAQLEKSRLLSDRFSAERPKGSFSTLEIQRTEQGDSAMYLCASSSGAGGPEQYFGPGTRLTVT.

This clone was observed a handful of times. The gene calls are TRBV2 and TRBJ2-5; TRBD1 aligns across 9 bases. This CDR3 is 14 amino acids long. CDR1 and CDR2 from the germline V gene are SNHLY and FYNNEI. After removal of 6 bases from V and 2 bases from J, the junction contained 4 bases not matched to a gene. CDR3 nucleotides: TGTGCCAGCAGCGGACAGGGGAGACAAGAGACCCAGTACTTC. Encoded protein: CASSGQGRQETQYF.

The rearrangement joins TRBV6-5 to TRBJ2-3, with D possibly matching TRBD1 (6 bases). The germline V gene encodes CDR1 MNHEY and CDR2 SVGAGI. Trimming stripped 0 bases from V and 4 bases from J, with 14 bases between. The CDR3 has 16 amino acids. The CDR3 DNA reads TGTGCCAGCAGTTACTCGGGCAGGGGATTAGCAGATACGCAGTATTTT. Protein: CASSYSGRGLADTQYF.

This sequence joins TRBV4-2 and TRBJ1-2; the match to TRBD1 covers 8 bases. The CDR3 contains 15 residues. Germline CDR1 and CDR2: LGHNA and YNFKEQ. V lost 1 base to trimming and J lost 4 bases; unmatched junction nucleotides: 5. CDR3 in DNA: TGTGCCAGCAGCCAAGTAGGGACAGGATTCTATGGCTACACCTTC. Its translation: CASSQVGTGFYGYTF.

This clone was counted only a few times. J is TRBJ1-6 and V is TRBV18; tentative D call: TRBD1 (5 bases). V was pared by 10 bases and J by 8 bases, with 15 bases between. In germline, CDR1 is KGHSH, CDR2 LQKENI. This CDR3 spans 13 amino acids. CDR3 bases: TGTGCCACCAAGGAGGGGATGGATTCACCCCTCCACTTT. Translated: CATKEGMDSPLHF.